These 5 T cell receptor beta chains were sequenced from one sample in a study of T cells in narcolepsy. The repertoire was sequenced with immunoSEQ multiplex PCR; TCRdb's copy has only in-frame clones and lacks some. Of 25,000 or so clones in the sample, about 80% were seen once. Sequenced sample: CD45RA- memory CD4+ T cells from PBMCs. Receptors were obtained from a human donor with narcolepsy.

The rearrangement links TRBV25-1 to TRBJ1-1; 7 positions agree with TRBD1. Trimming took 5 bases from V and 3 from J; bases not matched to a gene: 9. The CDR3 sequence is 15 residues long. In germline, CDR1 is MGHDK, CDR2 SYGVNS. The DNA for the CDR3 is TGTGCCAGCAGTCCTTACAGGGGCTCGGACACTGAAGCTTTCTTT. Its protein product is CASSPYRGSDTEAFF.

The table lists this clone with a count of one. V usage is TRBV15 and J usage is TRBJ2-3, with 8 bases identical to TRBD1. The CDR3 loop spans 16 amino acids. J was trimmed by 7 bases and V by 3 bases; bases with no gene match: 12. Germline CDR1 LNHNV, CDR2 YYDKDF (reference sequence). CDR3 sequence (DNA): TGTGCCACCAGCAGGACCCGGGACAGGAGTTTTAATACGCAGTATTTT. Translated, it gives CATSRTRDRSFNTQYF.

This chain links TRBV18 with TRBJ2-1; D possibly matches TRBD1 or TRBD2 (6 bases each). The V end was cut by 2 bases, the J end by 6 bases, with 11 bases between. The CDR3 sequence is 14 residues long. The germline V gene encodes CDR1 KGHSH and CDR2 LQKENI. For the CDR3, the DNA is TGTGCCAGCTCACCAGGAGGGGGAGTCAATGAGCAGTTCTTC. It specifies CASSPGGGVNEQFF.

This chain connects TRBV5-7 to TRBJ2-2; D remains ambiguous. TRBV5-7 is sorted into the ORF group, with uncertain function. Trimming took off 4 bases at V and 8 bases at J, with 9 bases between the two ends. The CDR3 has 12 amino acids. The DNA for the CDR3 is TGTGCCAGCAGCCCCCCGCGAGGGGAGCTGTTTTTT. Its translation: CASSPPRGELFF.

The chain has TRBV14 and TRBJ2-1; D uncertain. V gave up 0 bases and J gave up 0 bases, with 9 bases separating them. The CDR3 extends over 16 amino acids. Germline CDR1 SGHDN, CDR2 FVKESK. CDR3 DNA: TGTGCCAGCAGCCAAGACCGCGTGAGCTCCTACAATGAGCAGTTCTTC. Its protein is CASSQDRVSSYNEQFF.